The rows below give T cell receptor beta chains drawn from one sample of a study of cytomegalovirus exposure and HLA in healthy donors. The table came from immunoSEQ multiplex PCR; TCRdb's copy has only in-frame clones and leaves some out. The repertoire holds 140,000 to 150,000 clones, with under 85% as singletons. The material sequenced was PBMCs. The receptors derive from a woman between 35 and 50 years old in good health and CMV-seropositive. Each CDR3 is given with its conserved first and last residue. The order of the fields is V gene, J gene, D gene, clone size, CDR3 protein, CDR3 DNA. A D gene is named only where the DNA matches it firmly. Where a row states a size, it is once, few, many or the class of an expanded clone; other rows omit it.

TRBV5-6,TRBJ2-7,TRBD1,few,CASSPGQGAAQYF,TGTGCCAGCAGCCCGGGACAGGGGGCCGCGCAGTACTTC
TRBV5-1,TRBJ2-3,NA,NA,CASSLIASSTDTQYF,TGCGCCAGCAGCTTGATAGCTTCCAGCACAGATACGCAGTATTTT
TRBV2,TRBJ2-3,NA,NA,CASTRSGIFPGTQYF,TGTGCCAGCACCCGAAGTGGTATCTTTCCAGGTACGCAGTATTTT
TRBV5-1,TRBJ2-7,NA,NA,CASRETVSHEQYF,TGCGCCAGCAGAGAGACAGTTAGCCACGAGCAGTACTTC
TRBV5-4,TRBJ2-4,TRBD1,once,CASSSRTGASKNIQCF,TGTGCCAGCAGCTCTAGGACAGGGGCAAGCAAAAACATTCAGTGCTTC
TRBV5-1,TRBJ1-3,NA,NA,CASSPGGGLSSGNTIYF,TGCGCCAGCAGCCCCGGCGGGGGATTGTCTTCAGGAAACACCATATATTTT
TRBV5-1,TRBJ2-2,TRBD2,once,CASRNLLTSGGAGENTGELFF,TGCGCCAGCCGAAACCTTTTGACTAGCGGGGGGGCCGGTGAGAACACCGGGGAGCTGTTTTTT
TRBV7-2,TRBJ2-5,NA,NA,CASSAGPYQETQYF,TGTGCCAGCAGCGCGGGACCGTACCAAGAGACCCAGTACTTC
TRBV7-5,TRBJ2-3,NA,NA,CVRSLVGGGATDTQYF,NA
TRBV7-9,TRBJ1-2,NA,NA,CASSLLSGGNYGYTF,TGTGCCAGCAGCTTACTCAGCGGCGGGAACTATGGCTACACCTTC
TRBV21-1,TRBJ1-1,NA,few,CASDRDLEGNTEAFF,TGTGCCAGCGACCGAGACTTAGAGGGAAACACTGAAGCTTTCTTT
TRBV6-1,TRBJ1-5,TRBD1,NA,CASSVGQGAYQPQHF,TGTGCCAGCAGTGTCGGACAGGGAGCATATCAGCCCCAGCATTTT
TRBV28,TRBJ2-7,NA,NA,CASSRTGNTREQYF,TGTGCCAGCAGTCGAACCGGGAACACTAGGGAGCAGTACTTC
TRBV2,TRBJ2-5,TRBD2,few,CASSESTSGWETQYF,TGTGCCAGCAGTGAGTCGACTAGCGGATGGGAGACCCAGTACTTC
TRBV10-3,TRBJ2-1,TRBD2,once,CAISGTSGGDSYNEQFF,TGTGCCATCAGTGGGACTAGCGGGGGCGACTCCTACAATGAGCAGTTCTTC
TRBV7-6,TRBJ1-1,NA,once,CASSDIPGSEAFF,TGTGCCAGCAGCGACATTCCGGGGTCTGAAGCTTTCTTT
TRBV6-6,TRBJ2-2,NA,NA,CASNPGVNPGELFF,TGTGCCAGCAACCCGGGGGTAAACCCCGGGGAGCTGTTTTTT
TRBV5-1,TRBJ2-6,NA,NA,CASGSGQGSSGANVLTF,NA
TRBV6-1,TRBJ1-6,NA,once,CARSQAGTFNSPLHF,TGTGCCAGGTCCCAGGCTGGAACTTTTAATTCACCCCTCCACTTT
TRBV6-1,TRBJ1-5,NA,few,CASSEGGPQHF,TGTGCCAGCAGTGAAGGAGGGCCCCAGCATTTT
TRBV23-1,TRBJ2-7,NA,NA,CASSPTTGNYEQYF,TGCGCCAGCAGTCCTACCACAGGGAACTACGAGCAGTACTTC
TRBV6-1,TRBJ1-6,TRBD1,few,CASSDFRGPPLHF,TGTGCCAGCAGTGACTTCAGGGGGCCACCCCTCCACTTT
TRBV2,TRBJ1-2,TRBD1,NA,CASRQGSYGYTF,TGTGCCAGCAGACAGGGGAGCTATGGCTACACCTTC
TRBV14,TRBJ2-7,NA,NA,CASSQGTGSSYEQYF,TGTGCCAGCAGCCAAGGGACTGGGAGCTCCTACGAGCAGTACTTC
TRBV30,TRBJ1-2,TRBD1,NA,CAWNDRVLSYTF,TGTGCCTGGAACGACAGGGTATTGAGCTACACCTTC
TRBV28,TRBJ2-1,TRBD2,NA,CASSQPGQTSGYEQFF,TGTGCCAGCAGCCAACCCGGACAGACTAGCGGTTATGAGCAGTTCTTC
TRBV6-1,TRBJ1-1,NA,NA,CASSDRPEAFF,TGTGCCAGCAGTGATCGTCCTGAAGCTTTCTTT
TRBV6-5,TRBJ1-1,TRBD1,NA,CASSRQGNTEAFF,TGTGCCAGCAGTCGACAGGGGAACACTGAAGCTTTCTTT
TRBV5-1,TRBJ2-2,NA,NA,CASSFGPGVNTGELFF,NA
TRBV7-6,TRBJ1-1,NA,NA,CASSMTVNTEAFF,TGTGCCAGCAGCATGACAGTGAACACTGAAGCTTTCTTT
TRBV19,TRBJ1-2,NA,few,CASSIPGIDAGGGYTF,TGTGCCAGTAGTATTCCCGGAATTGATGCGGGGGGTGGCTACACCTTC
TRBV15,TRBJ2-5,NA,few,CATSGGLRPLETQYF,TGTGCCACCAGCGGGGGACTCCGCCCTCTGGAGACCCAGTACTTC
TRBV6-1,TRBJ2-7,TRBD1,NA,CASRILGQDAYEQYF,TGTGCCAGCAGAATCCTGGGACAGGACGCCTACGAGCAGTACTTC
TRBV11-2,TRBJ2-4,NA,NA,CASSGNLENIQYF,TGTGCCAGCAGCGGCAACCTCGAAAACATTCAGTACTTC
TRBV6-6,TRBJ1-5,TRBD1,NA,CASSTGGYSNQPQHF,TGTGCCAGCAGTACAGGGGGGTATAGCAATCAGCCCCAGCATTTT
TRBV15,TRBJ2-1,TRBD2,NA,CATGTRIYNEQFF,TGTGCCACCGGGACTAGGATCTACAATGAGCAGTTCTTC
TRBV10-3,TRBJ1-5,TRBD1,NA,CATRGTGQGAYQPQHF,TGTGCCACCAGGGGAACCGGACAGGGGGCGTATCAGCCCCAGCATTTT
TRBV5-6,TRBJ1-2,NA,NA,CASSLVPGLEGYTF,TGTGCCAGCAGCTTGGTACCCGGACTGGAGGGCTACACCTTC
TRBV6-1,TRBJ2-4,TRBD2,few,CASSDPGLAGGNIQYF,TGTGCCAGCAGTGACCCGGGACTAGCGGGGGGCAACATTCAGTACTTC
TRBV19,TRBJ1-2,NA,NA,CASSPGANYGYTF,TGTGCCAGTAGTCCAGGGGCTAACTATGGCTACACCTTC
TRBV7-9,TRBJ2-3,TRBD2,NA,CASKEAGGPDTQYF,TGTGCCAGCAAAGAAGCGGGGGGGCCAGATACGCAGTATTTT
TRBV5-1,TRBJ2-2,NA,NA,CASSLGLPTNTGELFF,TGCGCCAGCAGCTTGGGACTACCAACGAACACCGGGGAGCTGTTTTTT
TRBV27,TRBJ1-2,TRBD1,NA,CASSLDRVGGYTF,TGTGCCAGCAGTTTGGACAGGGTGGGTGGCTACACCTTC
TRBV4-1,TRBJ2-5,TRBD2,once,CASSQGVLAGNRREETQYF,TGCGCCAGCAGCCAAGGCGTACTAGCGGGGAATAGACGGGAAGAGACCCAGTACTTC
TRBV5-5,TRBJ2-5,TRBD2,NA,CASSFSSGGAETQYF,TGTGCCAGCAGCTTTTCTAGCGGGGGAGCAGAGACCCAGTACTTC
TRBV5-1,TRBJ1-6,NA,NA,CASSLGTGITNSPLHF,TGCGCCAGCAGCTTGGGTACAGGGATTACAAATTCACCCCTCCACTTT
TRBV19,TRBJ1-2,NA,NA,CASSAGTMAF,TGTGCCAGTAGTGCGGGAACTATGGCCTTC
TRBV6-5,TRBJ1-1,TRBD1,NA,CASSPDRGRTEAFF,TGTGCCAGCAGTCCGGACAGGGGCAGGACTGAAGCTTTCTTT
TRBV5-1,TRBJ2-2,NA,NA,CASSPRVAEAGELFF,TGCGCCAGCAGCCCGCGGGTAGCGGAAGCCGGGGAGCTGTTTTTT
TRBV10-1,TRBJ2-2,NA,NA,CASSQNTGELFF,TGCGCCAGCAGTCAAAACACCGGGGAGCTGTTTTTT
TRBV27,TRBJ2-1,TRBD2,NA,CASDPVASGGSKQFF,TGTGCCAGCGACCCGGTCGCTAGCGGGGGTTCTAAGCAGTTCTTC
TRBV5-4,TRBJ1-2,TRBD1,NA,CASTKDRVESGYTF,TGTGCCAGCACCAAGGACAGGGTCGAGTCTGGCTACACCTTC
TRBV10-2,TRBJ1-3,NA,NA,CASSVWGGSSGNTIYF,TGCGCCAGCAGTGTTTGGGGCGGCTCCTCTGGAAACACCATATATTTT
TRBV10-2,TRBJ1-2,TRBD1,NA,CASSEPGTGRYGYTF,TGCGCCAGCAGTGAACCCGGGACAGGGAGGTATGGCTACACCTTC
TRBV7-3,TRBJ1-1,NA,NA,CASSPGGVSTEAFF,TGTGCCAGCAGCCCGGGTGGTGTCAGCACTGAAGCTTTCTTT